These T cell receptor beta chains were read from a single sample in a study of identical twins. TCRdb redid the calling of the 5' RACE reads with MiXCR, one entry per CDR3 protein. The repertoire has roughly 710,000 distinct CDR3 sequences, roughly 6% of them found once; the top ten carry around 1.9%. Sequenced material: naive T cells sorted from blood. Source of these receptors: a man between 18 and 29 years old in good health. Both conserved end residues are part of each CDR3. Fields, in order: CDR3 DNA, CDR3 protein, clone size, J gene, D gene, V gene. A D gene is named only where the DNA matches it firmly. Not every row has a clone size; where given, it reads once, few, many or a size class.

CDR3 DNA: TGCAGCGTTTTACCCCGACAGGGTGCGGCTGGGGCCAACGTCCTGACTTTC
CDR3 protein: CSVLPRQGAAGANVLTF
clone size: -
J gene: TRBJ2-6
D gene: TRBD1
V gene: TRBV29-1

CDR3 DNA: TGCAGTGCTCCAAAGCCTGGGACAGGGGGTAAGAACACTGAAGCTTTCTTT
CDR3 protein: CSAPKPGTGGKNTEAFF
clone size: many
J gene: TRBJ1-1
D gene: TRBD1
V gene: TRBV20-1

CDR3 DNA: TGTGCCAGCAGCTTAGGCCTGACAGGCGGCACTGAAGCTTTCTTT
CDR3 protein: CASSLGLTGGTEAFF
clone size: few
J gene: TRBJ1-1
D gene: -
V gene: TRBV13

CDR3 DNA: TGTGCCAGCAGCTTAGGCACGACAGGGTGGGGAGATACGCAGTATTTT
CDR3 protein: CASSLGTTGWGDTQYF
clone size: many
J gene: TRBJ2-3
D gene: TRBD1
V gene: TRBV7-2

CDR3 DNA: TGTGCCAGCGGCGAGGAGGCGGTAACGGAGACCCAGTACTTC
CDR3 protein: CASGEEAVTETQYF
clone size: many
J gene: TRBJ2-5
D gene: -
V gene: TRBV12-3/TRBV12-4

CDR3 DNA: TGTGCCAGCACCCCGAAGGGGAGATACAATGAGCAGTTCTTC
CDR3 protein: CASTPKGRYNEQFF
clone size: many
J gene: TRBJ2-1
D gene: -
V gene: TRBV12-3/TRBV12-4

CDR3 DNA: TGTGCCAGCGCCCGGGATAGCGGGATCGGGGGAACAGATACGCAGTATTTT
CDR3 protein: CASARDSGIGGTDTQYF
clone size: many
J gene: TRBJ2-3
D gene: TRBD2
V gene: TRBV12-3/TRBV12-4

CDR3 DNA: TGTGCCAGCAGCTCCGACGGCGGGCCCCAGCATTTT
CDR3 protein: CASSSDGGPQHF
clone size: -
J gene: TRBJ1-5
D gene: -
V gene: TRBV11-3

CDR3 DNA: TGTGCCAGCAGTCCGGGACTAGCGGGAGGGTTGGGAGCCTACAATGAGCAGTTCTTC
CDR3 protein: CASSPGLAGGLGAYNEQFF
clone size: few
J gene: TRBJ2-1
D gene: TRBD2
V gene: TRBV6-4

CDR3 DNA: TGTGCCACCCGTGGCAAGTCCTACGAGCAGTACTTC
CDR3 protein: CATRGKSYEQYF
clone size: many
J gene: TRBJ2-7
D gene: -
V gene: TRBV24-1

CDR3 DNA: TGCGCCAGCAGTGAGCAGGGGCGCCTTCAGTACTTC
CDR3 protein: CASSEQGRLQYF
clone size: many
J gene: TRBJ2-4
D gene: -
V gene: TRBV10-2

CDR3 DNA: TGTGCCAGCAGCCTACTAGCGGGAGGGCCCCAGGAGCAGTACTTC
CDR3 protein: CASSLLAGGPQEQYF
clone size: many
J gene: TRBJ2-7
D gene: TRBD2
V gene: TRBV5-6

CDR3 DNA: TGTGCCAGCAGTTACTCGGGCTTGAAGAGCGATGAGCAGTTCTTC
CDR3 protein: CASSYSGLKSDEQFF
clone size: few
J gene: TRBJ2-1
D gene: -
V gene: TRBV6-5

CDR3 DNA: TGTGCCAGCCAGGCGGAGTACGAAAAACTGTTTTTT
CDR3 protein: CASQAEYEKLFF
clone size: many
J gene: TRBJ1-4
D gene: -
V gene: TRBV12-3/TRBV12-4

CDR3 DNA: TGTGCCAGCAGTTTAAGCCGGGACTGGAGCTACGAGCAGTACTTC
CDR3 protein: CASSLSRDWSYEQYF
clone size: -
J gene: TRBJ2-7
D gene: -
V gene: TRBV28

CDR3 DNA: TGTGCCAGCAGCCAAGGAGGCACGGGGGCACCTCAGAAGACCCAGTACTTC
CDR3 protein: CASSQGGTGAPQKTQYF
clone size: few
J gene: TRBJ2-5
D gene: -
V gene: TRBV3-1